There are a few counts of the clone carrying this T cell receptor beta chain. Its antigen remains unidentified. The CDR3 covers 15 residues. In germline, CDR1 is SGHNT, CDR2 YENEEA. Trimming at V came to 1 base and at J to 0 bases, leaving 0 bases not matched to a gene. The sample comes from a study of T cell therapy after organ transplantation. Produced via immunoSEQ multiplex PCR; TCRdb's table is partial and in-frame only. Among 51,000 or so clones listed, 94% were seen once. The source was CD8+ T cells from blood, collected before autologous CMV-specific T cell therapy. This TCR came from a human patient who had received a solid organ transplant and had CMV disease. The chain joins TRBV11-3 to TRBJ2-1; 7 bases are shared with TRBD2. CDR3 residues: CASSLGGSSYNEQFF. DNA of the CDR3: TGTGCCAGCAGCTTAGGCGGGAGCTCCTACAATGAGCAGTTCTTC.